Following are 2 T cell receptor beta chains from one sample sequenced in a study of blood T cell repertoires in COVID-19. The data were produced by immunoSEQ multiplex PCR, yet TCRdb's version contains in-frame clones alone and is incomplete. The sample shows 85,000 to 100,000 clones, just over 90% of them seen only once. The material sequenced was peripheral blood. Receptors were obtained from a man aged 55-75 years with acute or convalescent COVID-19.

The chain joins TRBV6-6 to TRBJ1-1; perhaps TRBD1 as D (5 bases). The CDR3 is 13 residues long. Germline V lookup: CDR1 MNHNY, CDR2 SVGAGI (reference sequence). Between the trimmed V and J ends, which lost 6 bases and 2 bases, there was a span of 10 bases. The CDR3 DNA is TGTGCCAGCAGCCGGACACGAAACACTGAAGCTTTCTTT. Amino acids: CASSRTRNTEAFF.

This chain joins TRBV3-1 (or the pseudogene TRBV3-2) and TRBJ2-2, with 10 bases lining up with TRBD2. The germline V gene encodes CDR1 LGHDT and CDR2 YNNKEL (reference sequence). The CDR3 contains 17 residues. Trimming removed 7 bases from V and 5 bases from J; junction bases left unmatched: 13. The CDR3: CASKTQRGGAGTGELFF. The CDR3 DNA follows: TGTGCCAGCAAAACCCAGCGGGGGGGCGCGGGAACCGGGGAGCTGTTTTTT.